The next 6 T cell receptor beta chains were all read from a single sample in a study of blood T cell repertoires in COVID-19. The method was immunoSEQ multiplex PCR; TCRdb's version includes in-frame clones alone and lacks a portion of them. The table has around 74,000 clones, more than 75% seen once; the top ten hold 15% to 20%. Source material: peripheral blood. The receptor set was obtained from a woman aged 80 or older with active or convalescent COVID-19.

CDR3 sequence reads: CASSLGTGRYEQYF. As DNA, the CDR3 is TGTGCCAGCAGCTTAGGGACAGGGCGGTACGAGCAGTACTTC. The V and J genes are TRBV7-2 and TRBJ2-7; 8 nucleotides agree with TRBD1. V dropped 1 base and J dropped 4; count of bases not matched to a gene: 3. CDR1 SGHTA and CDR2 FQGNSA come from the germline V gene. This CDR3 contains 14 residues.

The chain uses TRBV6-2 or TRBV6-3 and TRBJ1-5; TRBD1 matches 11 bases. V trimming: 6 bases; J trimming: 12 bases; junction bases outside the gene matches: 7. The CDR3 length is 13 residues. Germline CDR1 MNHEY, CDR2 SVGEGT. The CDR3 DNA reads TGTGCCAGCAGCCGCCGGGACAGGGGGGTCCAGCATTTT. Protein: CASSRRDRGVQHF.

V and J are TRBV15 and TRBJ2-7; TRBD1 agrees at 9 bases. V was clipped by 1 base and J by 6 bases; unmatched bases: 7. The germline gives CDR1 LNHNV, CDR2 YYDKDF (reference sequence). This CDR3 spans 15 amino acids. Written as DNA, the CDR3 is TGTGCCACCAGCAGAGGGGACAGGGAGGCTGGCGAGCAGTACTTC. Protein sequence: CATSRGDREAGEQYF.

As concerns this clone: The same CDR3 is also encoded by other DNA sequences in this sample. This chain links TRBV2 with TRBJ1-1, with D hard to call. CDR1 SNHLY and CDR2 FYNNEI come from the germline V gene. This CDR3 contains 10 residues. With 6 bases removed from V and 6 bases from J, the gap between germline ends came to 5 bases. The CDR3 DNA reads as TGTGCCAGCAGCTGGCCTGAAGCTTTCTTT. It specifies CASSWPEAFF.

The chain recombines TRBV18 with TRBJ1-4; weak D call: TRBD1 (6 bases). V was pared by 6 bases and J by 6 bases, with 11 bases between. Per germline, CDR1 KGHSH and CDR2 LQKENI. This CDR3 is built from 13 residues. The CDR3, as DNA: TGTGCCAGCTCCAGGGGTCGGGATGAAAAACTGTTTTTT. Its protein product is CASSRGRDEKLFF.

The rearrangement links TRBV19 to TRBJ1-1, with D possibly being TRBD1 (5 bases). The CDR3 totals 14 residues. V lost 1 base to trimming and J lost 2 bases, with 8 bases between them. The germline V gene has CDR1 LNHDA and CDR2 SQIVND (reference sequence). The CDR3 sequence is CASSIATGNTEAFF. Written as DNA, the CDR3 is TGTGCCAGTAGTATAGCTACAGGTAACACTGAAGCTTTCTTT.